This T cell receptor beta chain was captured by sequencing in a study of control samples from healthy donors and cancer patients. V was clipped by 1 base and J by 6 bases, with 10 bases between them. The germline V gene has CDR1 SGHNT and CDR2 YYREEE (reference sequence). The CDR3 has 13 residues. The repertoire was sequenced with immunoSEQ multiplex PCR; TCRdb's copy has only in-frame clones and lacks some. The sample holds about 120,000 clones; roughly 90% are singletons and the top ten take 2.1%. The receptor's source is a woman in her 50s in good health. Sequencing was performed on blood. This chain joins TRBV5-4 and TRBJ1-1; D ambiguous. CDR3 protein: CASSLIGESEAFF. The CDR3 nucleotides are TGTGCCAGCAGCTTGATTGGGGAATCTGAAGCTTTCTTT.